This T cell receptor beta chain was recovered during a study of OX40 agonist ivuxolimab in advanced cancers. Study-level information: Given to patients was ivuxolimab, an agonistic anti-OX40 (CD134) antibody. Averaging roughly 60 years in age, with a range of roughly 20 to 90, the cohort was around 83% male. In three patients, partial responses were observed, one with hepatocellular carcinoma and two with cutaneous melanoma.

As for this clone: Its target is not known.

Whole-study results and caveats: Clonal expansion from baseline to week 6 occurred in both CD4+ and CD8+ T cells.

With 7 bases removed from V and 4 bases from J, the gap between germline ends came to 13 bases. Looked up from germline, CDR1 is MNHEY and CDR2 is SVGAGI. This CDR3 contains 14 residues. Assay used: immunoSEQ multiplex PCR; TCRdb lists only in-frame clones, some missing. The sample yields about 73,000 clones, 80% to 95% seen once. The receptor was derived from an adult with an advanced solid tumor such as melanoma, head and neck, liver or kidney cancer. The chain employs TRBV6-5 and TRBJ2-2; maybe TRBD2 (5 bases). The source was CD4+ or CD8+ T cells sorted from blood, collected in a trial of the OX40 agonist ivuxolimab. CDR3: CASMEDWLTGELFF. In DNA form, the CDR3 reads TGTGCCAGCATGGAGGACTGGCTCACCGGGGAGCTGTTTTTT.